This T cell receptor (beta chain) was sequenced during a study of blood T cells in healthy people across ages. CDR1 is SQVTM and CDR2 is ANQGSEA in the germline V gene. With 3 bases removed from V and 6 bases from J, the gap between germline ends came to 8 bases. There are 12 residues in the CDR3. This clonotype appeared a few times. Then a second PCR, running roughly 7 to 11 cycles, was carried out with a sample-barcoded 5' primer and a J-beta primer mix. TCRdb re-called the 5' RACE reads through MiXCR, storing one row per CDR3 protein. The sample records approximately 800,000 distinct CDR3 sequences, 53% being singletons.

The TCR was taken from a man older than 75 in good health. This chain uses TRBV29-1 with TRBJ1-4, with D possibly TRBD1 on 6 matching bases. The sample comprised blood. As DNA, the CDR3 is TGCAGCGTTGACAGGGGTGATGAAAAACTGTTTTTT. Protein product: CSVDRGDEKLFF.